The 22 T cell receptor beta chains in this list originate from one sample, sequenced in a study of CD8 T cells in Susac syndrome. RNA totalling about 0.5 to 1 ug underwent reverse transcription with random hexamers. One entry per CDR3 protein, called by TCRdb with MiXCR from the immunoSEQ multiplex PCR reads. The table lists approximately 140,000 distinct CDR3 sequences, approximately 96% of them singletons, with 0.11% in the top ten. Sequencing was performed on CD4+ T cells from PBMCs. These TCRs come from a human donor with multiple sclerosis.

This chain connects TRBV5-4 to TRBJ1-1, with 8 positions matching TRBD1. The CDR3 spans 15 residues. With V trimmed by 0 bases and J by 1 base, 2 bases remained unmatched. Germline CDR1 is SGHNT and CDR2 is YYREEE (reference sequence). CDR3 residues: CASSLAGQGNTEAFF. The CDR3 DNA follows: TGTGCCAGCAGCTTGGCCGGACAGGGGAACACTGAAGCTTTCTTT.

In this sample, this clonotype turned up a few times. The chain has TRBV4-1 and TRBJ1-4; 10 nucleotides match TRBD1. The CDR3 totals 16 residues. CDR1 is MGHRA and CDR2 is YSYEKL in the germline V gene. V dropped 4 bases and J dropped 0; count of bases not matched to a gene: 2. DNA of the CDR3: TGCGCCAGCAGCCCCGGACAGGGGGCAACTAATGAAAAACTGTTTTTT. Its translation is CASSPGQGATNEKLFF.

The chain employs TRBV19 and TRBJ1-5; 8 bases line up with TRBD1. With V trimmed by 6 bases and J by 5 bases, 6 bases remained unmatched. The CDR3 spans 14 residues. Germline V gene sequence: CDR1 LNHDA, CDR2 SQIVND (reference sequence). The CDR3 bases are TGTGCCAGTAGGCCGACAGGGGCGGATCAGCCCCAGCATTTT. Translation: CASRPTGADQPQHF. The variable domain in full, completed from reference TRBV19 and TRBJ1-5, reads DGGITQSPKYLFRKEGQNVTLSCEQNLNHDAMYWYRQDPGQGLRLIYYSQIVNDFQKGDIAEGYSVSREKKESFPLTVTSAQKNPTAFYLCASRPTGADQPQHFGDGTRLSIL.

The chain carries TRBV3-1 and TRBJ1-1, with no clear D. The V end was cut by 1 base, the J end by 4 bases, with 10 bases between. Per germline, CDR1 LGHDT and CDR2 YNNKEL (reference sequence). The CDR3 totals 14 residues. The DNA of the CDR3 is TGTGCCAGCAGCCAAGCCGAATCTGTCACTGAAGCTTTCTTT. Translating it yields CASSQAESVTEAFF.

The chain uses TRBV5-1 and TRBJ2-5; TRBD1 aligns across 7 bases. The V and J ends lost 4 bases and 5 bases, in that order; junction bases with no gene match: 11. Germline V gives CDR1 SGHRS, CDR2 YFSETQ. The CDR3 has 15 residues. The CDR3 is CASSRRQGLTETQYF. For the CDR3, the DNA is TGCGCCAGCAGCCGCCGACAGGGTCTAACGGAGACCCAGTACTTC.

The chain is built from TRBV5-4 and TRBJ1-1, with D tentatively TRBD1 (5 bases). CDR3 length: 15 residues. Trimming cost V 0 bases and J 0 bases, with 9 bases left between them. Germline V CDR1 and CDR2: SGHNT, YYREEE (reference sequence). CDR3 sequence (DNA): TGTGCCAGCAGCTTGGGACAGCAGATGAACACTGAAGCTTTCTTT. This codes for CASSLGQQMNTEAFF.

This clonotype was observed a few times. This sequence joins TRBV6-2 or TRBV6-3 and TRBJ2-7; unclear D gene. V lost 8 bases, J lost 2 bases, and 13 bases lay in between. Germline-derived CDR1 and CDR2 are MNHEY and SVGEGT. The CDR3 loop spans 13 amino acids. CDR3 bases: TGTGCCAGCCGAGTGGATTCAACCTACGAGCAGTACTTC. Translated, it gives CASRVDSTYEQYF.

The chain couples TRBV2 to TRBJ2-1; D call uncertain. Germline V gene lookup returns CDR1 SNHLY and CDR2 FYNNEI. Trimming took off 2 bases at V and 7 bases at J, with 12 bases between the two ends. This CDR3 spans 14 amino acids. The CDR3 loop is CASSESRLGNEQFF. Here the CDR3 DNA reads TGTGCCAGCAGTGAATCGCGTTTGGGGAATGAGCAGTTCTTC. The variable domain in full, completed from reference TRBV2 and TRBJ2-1, reads EPEVTQTPSHQVTQMGQEVILRCVPISNHLYFYWYRQILGQKVEFLVSFYNNEISEKSEIFDDQFSVERPDGSNFTLKIRSTKLEDSAMYFCASSESRLGNEQFFGPGTRLTVL.

V is TRBV5-1 and J is TRBJ2-3, with 9 bases aligning to TRBD2. From germline, CDR1 is SGHRS and CDR2 YFSETQ. With 3 bases clipped from V and 4 bases from J, the junction kept 6 bases outside the gene matches. CDR3 size: 15 residues. CDR3 loop: CASSSGLASPDTQYF. CDR3 bases: TGCGCCAGCAGCTCGGGACTAGCCTCCCCAGATACGCAGTATTTT.

This chain connects TRBV30 to TRBJ2-7; maybe TRBD2 (6 bases). The V end was cut by 4 bases, the J end by 7 bases, with 17 bases between. Germline V gene sequence: CDR1 GTSNPN, CDR2 SVGIG (reference sequence). The CDR3 length is 13 residues. The CDR3 loop is CAWTSRGRGEQYF. The CDR3 bases are TGTGCCTGGACCTCCCGGGGCCGGGGGGAGCAGTACTTC.

J is TRBJ2-3 and V is TRBV7-9, with D possibly matching TRBD2 (6 bases). V lost 3 bases and J lost 0, with 10 bases in between. Per germline, CDR1 SEHNR and CDR2 FQNEAQ (reference sequence). CDR3 length: 15 amino acids. The CDR3, as DNA: TGTGCCAGCAGCTTTGCGGGACCTAGCACAGATACGCAGTATTTT. Encoded protein: CASSFAGPSTDTQYF.

The chain carries TRBV7-2 and TRBJ1-6, with D possibly being TRBD1 (6 bases). Trimming removed 4 bases at V and 6 bases at J, with 13 bases between. Looked up from germline, CDR1 is SGHTA and CDR2 is FQGNSA. CDR3 length equals 15 residues. The CDR3 here is CASSSSGGANSPLHF. The CDR3 bases are TGTGCCAGCAGCTCCAGTGGGGGGGCTAATTCACCCCTCCACTTT.

This chain uses TRBV20-1 with TRBJ2-3; D possibly corresponds to TRBD2 (5 bases). V was pared by 0 bases and J by 0 bases, with 10 bases between. Germline V CDR1 and CDR2: DFQATT, SNEGSKA (reference sequence). The CDR3 spans 15 residues. The CDR3 region is CSARDPRVSTDTQYF. The CDR3 nucleotides are TGCAGTGCTAGAGATCCGAGGGTGAGCACAGATACGCAGTATTTT.

The CDR3 here is CASSGRDRAGETQYF. CDR3 bases: TGCGCCAGCAGCGGACGGGACAGAGCGGGAGAGACCCAGTACTTC. The J gene is TRBJ2-5, the V gene TRBV5-1, with a tentative D call TRBD1 (7 bases). CDR3 size: 15 residues. Between the trimmed V and J ends, which lost 4 bases and 4 bases, there was a span of 17 bases. The germline V gene has CDR1 SGHRS and CDR2 YFSETQ.

The CDR3 bases are TGTGCCAGCAGCTCACAGGGGGTGGGTAATCAGCCCCAGCATTTT. As protein: CASSSQGVGNQPQHF. This chain links TRBV7-9 with TRBJ1-5, with 8 bases fitting TRBD1. After removal of 4 bases from V and 4 bases from J, the junction contained 6 bases not matched to a gene. The CDR3 contains 15 residues. Germline V lookup: CDR1 SEHNR, CDR2 FQNEAQ (reference sequence).

Written as DNA, the CDR3 is TGTGCCAGCAGCCTCCAAGAGCCCGCCCCCAATGAGCAGTTCTTC. Residues: CASSLQEPAPNEQFF. This sequence joins TRBV7-9 and TRBJ2-1; the D is unclear. The CDR3 spans 15 residues. V was pared by 5 bases and J by 6 bases, with 17 bases between. Germline assignment: CDR1 SEHNR and CDR2 FQNEAQ (reference sequence).

This rearrangement joins TRBV27 to TRBJ2-7; a possible D gene is TRBD1 (6 bases). CDR3 length equals 14 residues. CDR1 and CDR2 (germline): MNHEY, SMNVEV (reference sequence). V was trimmed by 6 bases and J by 7 bases, leaving 19 bases between them. The CDR3 spells CASSFRGGVSEQYF. CDR3 nucleotides: TGTGCCAGCAGCTTCAGGGGCGGAGTCTCAGAGCAGTACTTC.

The rearrangement joins TRBV4-2 to TRBJ1-1; TRBD1 is a possible D gene (6 bases). Trimming shortened V by 0 bases and J by 1 base, and 15 bases separated the two germline ends. CDR3 length: 17 amino acids. Germline V gives CDR1 LGHNA, CDR2 YNFKEQ. As DNA, the CDR3 is TGTGCCAGCAGCCAAGATCGAGGGGGATCTACGAACACTGAAGCTTTCTTT. Residues: CASSQDRGGSTNTEAFF.

This clonotype was recorded once. V gene TRBV3-1 combines with J gene TRBJ2-2; 7 bases align to TRBD2. CDR1 and CDR2 (germline): LGHDT, YNNKEL (reference sequence). The CDR3 consists of 17 residues. V gave up 4 bases and J gave up 3 bases; unmatched junction bases: 11. CDR3 DNA: TGTGCCAGCAGCCCCTTGATAGGAGCGGGACACACCGGGGAGCTGTTTTTT. It translates to CASSPLIGAGHTGELFF.

V gene TRBV4-3 combines with J gene TRBJ1-2; D is uncertain. Per germline, CDR1 LGHNA and CDR2 YSLEER. V lost 1 base, J lost 5 bases, and 23 bases lay in between. The CDR3 has 18 amino acids. The CDR3 loop is CASSQGFDVISFFYGYTF. The DNA of the CDR3 is TGCGCCAGCAGCCAAGGTTTCGATGTTATAAGTTTTTTTTATGGCTACACCTTC.

This CDR3 is CSARVASGGSLAYEQYF. CDR3 coding DNA: TGCAGTGCTAGAGTAGCTAGCGGGGGTTCCCTCGCCTACGAGCAGTACTTC. V gene TRBV20-1 combines with J gene TRBJ2-7, with 10 bases lining up with TRBD2. Germline V gene lookup returns CDR1 DFQATT and CDR2 SNEGSKA (reference sequence). The CDR3 contains 17 residues. Trimming took 1 base from V and 2 from J; bases not matched to a gene: 11.

The chain combines TRBV19 with TRBJ2-7; no clear D gene. The CDR3 runs 15 residues. Germline V gene data show CDR1 as LNHDA and CDR2 as SQIVND (reference sequence). V lost 5 bases and J 0 bases, leaving 14 bases between the germline ends. As DNA, the CDR3 is TGTGCCAGTAGTGTGGTGTCAGCTAGCTCCTACGAGCAGTACTTC. Amino acids: CASSVVSASSYEQYF.